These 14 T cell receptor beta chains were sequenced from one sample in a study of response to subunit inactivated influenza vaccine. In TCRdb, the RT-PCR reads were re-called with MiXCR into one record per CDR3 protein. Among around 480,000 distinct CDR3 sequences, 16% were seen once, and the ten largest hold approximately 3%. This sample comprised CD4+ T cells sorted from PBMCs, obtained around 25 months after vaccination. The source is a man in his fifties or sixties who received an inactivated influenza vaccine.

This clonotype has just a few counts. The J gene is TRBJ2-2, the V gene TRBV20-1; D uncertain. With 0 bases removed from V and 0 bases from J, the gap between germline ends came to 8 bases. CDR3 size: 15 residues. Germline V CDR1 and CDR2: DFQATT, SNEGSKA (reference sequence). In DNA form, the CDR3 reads TGCAGTGCTAGAGATTCGCGGTCGAACACCGGGGAGCTGTTTTTT. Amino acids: CSARDSRSNTGELFF.

CDR3 coding DNA: TGTCCCGAAGGGACAGCCTACGAGCAGTACTTC. Protein: CPEGTAYEQYF. The rearrangement joins TRBV11-3 to TRBJ2-7; the match to TRBD1 covers 7 bases. The CDR3 has 11 amino acids. Germline lookup yields CDR1 SGHNT and CDR2 YENEEA.

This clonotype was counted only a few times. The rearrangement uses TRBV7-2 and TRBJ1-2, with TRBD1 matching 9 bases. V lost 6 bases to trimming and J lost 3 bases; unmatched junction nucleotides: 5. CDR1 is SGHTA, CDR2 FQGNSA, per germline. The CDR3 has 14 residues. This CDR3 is CASSRRTGDYGYTF. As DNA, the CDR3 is TGTGCCAGCAGTCGACGGACAGGGGACTATGGCTACACCTTC.

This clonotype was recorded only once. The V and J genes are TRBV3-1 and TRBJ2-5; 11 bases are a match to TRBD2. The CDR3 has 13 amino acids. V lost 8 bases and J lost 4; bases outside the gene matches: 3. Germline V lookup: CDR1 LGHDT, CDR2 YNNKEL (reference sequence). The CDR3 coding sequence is TGTGCCAGCGACGGGACTAGCGGAGAGACCCAGTACTTC. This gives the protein CASDGTSGETQYF.

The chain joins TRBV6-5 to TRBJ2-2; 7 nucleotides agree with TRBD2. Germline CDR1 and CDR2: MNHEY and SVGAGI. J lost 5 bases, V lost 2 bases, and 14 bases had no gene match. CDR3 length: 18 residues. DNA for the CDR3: TGTGCCAGCAGTTACCTTAAAATGGGCGGGGGAGAGACCGGGGAGCTGTTTTTT. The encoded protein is CASSYLKMGGGETGELFF.

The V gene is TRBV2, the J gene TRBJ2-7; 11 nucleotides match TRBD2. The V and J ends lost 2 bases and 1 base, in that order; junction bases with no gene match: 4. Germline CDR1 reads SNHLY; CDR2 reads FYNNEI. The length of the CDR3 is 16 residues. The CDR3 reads CASSERTSGRSYEQYF. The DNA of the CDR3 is TGTGCCAGCAGTGAAAGGACTAGCGGGCGTTCCTACGAGCAGTACTTC.

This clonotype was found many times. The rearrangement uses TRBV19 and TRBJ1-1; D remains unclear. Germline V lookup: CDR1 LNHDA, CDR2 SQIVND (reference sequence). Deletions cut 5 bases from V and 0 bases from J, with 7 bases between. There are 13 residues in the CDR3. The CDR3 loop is CASSSNMNTEAFF. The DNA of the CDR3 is TGTGCCAGTAGTTCTAACATGAACACTGAAGCTTTCTTT. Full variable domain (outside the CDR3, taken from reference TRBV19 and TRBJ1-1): DGGITQSPKYLFRKEGQNVTLSCEQNLNHDAMYWYRQDPGQGLRLIYYSQIVNDFQKGDIAEGYSVSREKKESFPLTVTSAQKNPTAFYLCASSSNMNTEAFFGQGTRLTVV.

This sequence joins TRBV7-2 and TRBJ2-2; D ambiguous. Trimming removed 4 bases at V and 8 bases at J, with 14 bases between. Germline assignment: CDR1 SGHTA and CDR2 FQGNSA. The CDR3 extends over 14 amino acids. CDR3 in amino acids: CASSSTVGSGELFF. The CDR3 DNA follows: TGTGCCAGCAGCTCAACGGTTGGATCGGGGGAGCTGTTTTTT. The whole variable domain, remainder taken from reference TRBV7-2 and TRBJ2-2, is GAGVSQSPSNKVTEKGKDVELRCDPISGHTALYWYRQSLGQGLEFLIYFQGNSAPDKSGLPSDRFSAERTGGSVSTLTIQRTQQEDSAVYLCASSSTVGSGELFFGEGSRLTVL.

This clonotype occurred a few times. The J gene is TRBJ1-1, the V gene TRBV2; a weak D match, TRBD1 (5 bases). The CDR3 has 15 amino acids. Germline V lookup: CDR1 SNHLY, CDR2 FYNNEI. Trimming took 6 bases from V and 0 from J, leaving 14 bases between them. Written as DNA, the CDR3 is TGTGCCAGCAGAGCTTCCGGGGGAATGAACACTGAAGCTTTCTTT. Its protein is CASRASGGMNTEAFF.

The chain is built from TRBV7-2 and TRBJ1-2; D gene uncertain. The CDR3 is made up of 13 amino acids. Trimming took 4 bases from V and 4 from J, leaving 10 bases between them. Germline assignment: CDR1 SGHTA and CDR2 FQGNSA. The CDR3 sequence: CASSSRRVYGYTF. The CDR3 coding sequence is TGTGCCAGCAGCTCGCGACGGGTCTATGGCTACACCTTC.

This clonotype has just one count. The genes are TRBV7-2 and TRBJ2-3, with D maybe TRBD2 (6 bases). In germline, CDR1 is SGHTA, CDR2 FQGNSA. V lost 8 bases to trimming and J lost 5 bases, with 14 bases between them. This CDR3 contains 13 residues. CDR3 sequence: CASAFVAEDTQYF. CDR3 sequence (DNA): TGTGCCAGCGCCTTCGTAGCGGAAGATACGCAGTATTTT.

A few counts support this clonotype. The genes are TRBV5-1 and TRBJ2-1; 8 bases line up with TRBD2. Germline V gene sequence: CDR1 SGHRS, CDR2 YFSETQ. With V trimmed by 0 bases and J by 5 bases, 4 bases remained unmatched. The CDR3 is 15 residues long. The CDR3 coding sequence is TGCGCCAGCAGCTTGGTCGGGACTAGACACAATGAGCAGTTCTTC. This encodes CASSLVGTRHNEQFF.

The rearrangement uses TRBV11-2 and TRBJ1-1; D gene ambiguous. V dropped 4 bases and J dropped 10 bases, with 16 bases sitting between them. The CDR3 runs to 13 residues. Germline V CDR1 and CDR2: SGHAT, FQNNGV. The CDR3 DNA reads TGTGCCAGCAGCTCTCTGAATATCAGAGGAGCTTTCTTT. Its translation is CASSSLNIRGAFF.

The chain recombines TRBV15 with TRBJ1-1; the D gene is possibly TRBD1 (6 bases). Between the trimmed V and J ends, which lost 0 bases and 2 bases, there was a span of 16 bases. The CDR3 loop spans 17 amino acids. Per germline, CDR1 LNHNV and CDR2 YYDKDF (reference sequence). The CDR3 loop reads CATSRDLFQTGNTEAFF. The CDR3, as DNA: TGTGCCACCAGCAGAGATCTCTTCCAGACAGGAAACACTGAAGCTTTCTTT.